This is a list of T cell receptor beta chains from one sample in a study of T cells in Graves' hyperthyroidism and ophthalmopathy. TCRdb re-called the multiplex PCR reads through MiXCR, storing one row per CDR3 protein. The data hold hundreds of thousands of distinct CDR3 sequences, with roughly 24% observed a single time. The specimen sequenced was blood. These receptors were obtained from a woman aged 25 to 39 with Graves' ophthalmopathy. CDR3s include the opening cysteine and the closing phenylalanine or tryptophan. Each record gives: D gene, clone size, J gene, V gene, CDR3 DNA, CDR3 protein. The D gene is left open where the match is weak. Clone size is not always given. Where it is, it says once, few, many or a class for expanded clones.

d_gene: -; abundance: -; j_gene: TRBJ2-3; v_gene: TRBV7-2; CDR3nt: TGTGCCAGCAGTTTAGCAGGGTCGAGCACAGATACGCAGTATTTT; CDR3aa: CASSLAGSSTDTQYF
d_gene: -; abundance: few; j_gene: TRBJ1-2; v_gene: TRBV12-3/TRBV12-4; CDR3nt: TGTGCCAGCAGTTTCGGGGGGTCCGTCAAATACTATGGCTACACCTTC; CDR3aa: CASSFGGSVKYYGYTF
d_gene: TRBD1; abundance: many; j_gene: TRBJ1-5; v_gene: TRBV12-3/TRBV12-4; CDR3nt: TGTGCCAGCAGTTTTAGCGACAGGGTCGATCAGCCCCAGCATTTT; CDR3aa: CASSFSDRVDQPQHF
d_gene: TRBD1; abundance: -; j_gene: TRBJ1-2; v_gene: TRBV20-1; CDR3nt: TGCAGTGCCACGGGGTGGGCAGGGGGTCTCAACTATGGCTACACCTTC; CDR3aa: CSATGWAGGLNYGYTF
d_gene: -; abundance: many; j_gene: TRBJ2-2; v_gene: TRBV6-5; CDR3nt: TGTGCCAGCAGTTACTCGGGATCGGGAGCCACCGGGGAGCTGTTTTTT; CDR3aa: CASSYSGSGATGELFF
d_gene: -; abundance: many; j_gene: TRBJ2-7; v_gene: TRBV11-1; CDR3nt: TGTGCCAGCAGCTTAGCGGGAGCTCCCAACGAGGGCTACGAGCAGTACTTC; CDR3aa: CASSLAGAPNEGYEQYF
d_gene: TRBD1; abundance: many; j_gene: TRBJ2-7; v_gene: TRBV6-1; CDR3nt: TGTGCCAGCACTGACCACGACAGGGGGGCCTACGAGCAGTACTTC; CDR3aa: CASTDHDRGAYEQYF
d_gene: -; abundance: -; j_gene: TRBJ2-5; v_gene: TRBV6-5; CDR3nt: TGTGCCAGCAGTTACTCCCACCCGCAAGAGACCCAGTACTTC; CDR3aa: CASSYSHPQETQYF
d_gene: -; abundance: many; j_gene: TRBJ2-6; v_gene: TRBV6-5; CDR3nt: TGTGCCAGCAGTTACTCTGGGTACTCTGGGGCCAACGTCCTGACTTTC; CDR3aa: CASSYSGYSGANVLTF
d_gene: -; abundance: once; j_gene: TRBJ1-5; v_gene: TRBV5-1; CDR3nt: TGCGCCAGCAGCTTGATTCTAGGTCAGCCCCAGCATTTT; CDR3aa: CASSLILGQPQHF
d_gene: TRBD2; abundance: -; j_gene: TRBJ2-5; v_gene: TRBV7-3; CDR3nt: TGTGCCAGCAGCTGGACTAGCGGGGGGCCGCTGGAGACCCAGTACTTC; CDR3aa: CASSWTSGGPLETQYF
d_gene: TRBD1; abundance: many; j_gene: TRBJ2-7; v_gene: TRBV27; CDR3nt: TGTGCCAGCAGTAAACCCCCGGGACAGGGTCGGGACGAGCAGTACTTC; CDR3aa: CASSKPPGQGRDEQYF
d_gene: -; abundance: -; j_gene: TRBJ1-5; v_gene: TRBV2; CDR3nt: TGTGCCGGCAGTTTGGAGGGTCTTCAGCCCCAGCATTTT; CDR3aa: CAGSLEGLQPQHF
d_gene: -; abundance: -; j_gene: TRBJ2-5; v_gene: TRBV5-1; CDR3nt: TGCGCCAGCAGCAAAGCCCAAGAGACCCAGTACTTC; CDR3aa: CASSKAQETQYF
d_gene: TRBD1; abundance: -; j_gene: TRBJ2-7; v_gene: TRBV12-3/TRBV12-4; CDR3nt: TGTGCCAGCAGTTTGGCCGGGGACAGGTATTTGAACGAGCAGTACTTC; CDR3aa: CASSLAGDRYLNEQYF
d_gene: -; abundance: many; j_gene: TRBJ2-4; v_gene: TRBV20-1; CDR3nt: TGCAGTGCCCCAGACGTGTATGGCAAAAACATTCAGTACTTC; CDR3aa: CSAPDVYGKNIQYF
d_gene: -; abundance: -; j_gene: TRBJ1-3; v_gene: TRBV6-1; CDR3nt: TGTGCCAGCAGATCTTCTGTTGGGGGGTCCTCTGGAAACACCATATATTTT; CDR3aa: CASRSSVGGSSGNTIYF
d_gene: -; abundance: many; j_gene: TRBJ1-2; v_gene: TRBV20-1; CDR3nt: TGCAGTGCTAGGTTCGTCTCTGGCGGCTACACCTTC; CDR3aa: CSARFVSGGYTF
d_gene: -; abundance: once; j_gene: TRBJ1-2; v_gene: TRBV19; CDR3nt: TGTGCCAGTAGGGGAAAAGGCTACACCTTC; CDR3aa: CASRGKGYTF
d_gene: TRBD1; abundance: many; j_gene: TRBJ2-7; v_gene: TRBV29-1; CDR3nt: TGCAGCGCGCTCCGACCGGGACAGGGGGACTACGAGCAGTACTTC; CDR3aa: CSALRPGQGDYEQYF
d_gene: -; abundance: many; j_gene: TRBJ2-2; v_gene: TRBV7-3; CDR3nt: TGTGCCAGCAGCGCCTATTTGGGGACCGGGGAGCTGTTTTTT; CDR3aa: CASSAYLGTGELFF
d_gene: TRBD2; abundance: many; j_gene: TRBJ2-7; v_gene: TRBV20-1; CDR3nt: TGCAGTGCTAGGCCCGGGACTAGCGGGGGAGAGCAGTACTTC; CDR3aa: CSARPGTSGGEQYF
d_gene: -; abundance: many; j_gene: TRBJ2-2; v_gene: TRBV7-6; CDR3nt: TGTGCCAGCAGCTTAGCGACGAACACCGGGGAGCTGTTTTTT; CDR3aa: CASSLATNTGELFF
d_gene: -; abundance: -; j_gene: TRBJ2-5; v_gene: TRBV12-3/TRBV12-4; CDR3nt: TGTGCCAGCAGTCGAACGGGACCCTGGGAGACCCAGTACTTC; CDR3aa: CASSRTGPWETQYF
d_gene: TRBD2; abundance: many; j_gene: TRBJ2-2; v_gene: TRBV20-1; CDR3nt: TGCAGTGCTAGACGGGGGAGGGACACCGGGGAGCTGTTTTTT; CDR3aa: CSARRGRDTGELFF
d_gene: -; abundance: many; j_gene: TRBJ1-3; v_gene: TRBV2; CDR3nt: TGTGCCAGCAGAGGGAGCTCTGGAAACACCATATATTTT; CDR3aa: CASRGSSGNTIYF
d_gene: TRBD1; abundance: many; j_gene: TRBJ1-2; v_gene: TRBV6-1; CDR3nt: TGTGCCAGCAGTGAAGTCAGGGGGCGGGATGGCTACACCTTC; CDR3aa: CASSEVRGRDGYTF
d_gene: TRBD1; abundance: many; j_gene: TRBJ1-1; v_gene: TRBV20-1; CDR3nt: TGCAGTGCTAGAGGAGACAGGGCTTCGGAAACTGAAGCTTTCTTT; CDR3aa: CSARGDRASETEAFF
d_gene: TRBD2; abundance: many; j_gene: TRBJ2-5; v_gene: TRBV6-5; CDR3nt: TGTGCCAGCAGTTATTGGCGGGGGGGCGTGGAGACCCAGTACTTC; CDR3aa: CASSYWRGGVETQYF
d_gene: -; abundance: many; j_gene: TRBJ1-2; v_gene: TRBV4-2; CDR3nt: TGTGCCAGCAGCCCCATTGGCCGCCGCAACTATGGCTACACCTTC; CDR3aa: CASSPIGRRNYGYTF
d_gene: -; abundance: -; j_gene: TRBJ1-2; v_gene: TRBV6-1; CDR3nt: TGTGCCAGCAGCTGGATCACTGCCTATGGCTACACCTTC; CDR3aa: CASSWITAYGYTF
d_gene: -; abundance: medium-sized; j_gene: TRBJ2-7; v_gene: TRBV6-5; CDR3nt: TGTGCCAGCAGTTACGGAGACAGTTCCTACGAGCAGTACTTC; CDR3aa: CASSYGDSSYEQYF
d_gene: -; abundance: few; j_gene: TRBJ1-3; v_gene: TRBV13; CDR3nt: TGTGCCAGCAGCTTAGGGCAGGTCTTAGTGTCTGGAAACACCATATATTTT; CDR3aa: CASSLGQVLVSGNTIYF
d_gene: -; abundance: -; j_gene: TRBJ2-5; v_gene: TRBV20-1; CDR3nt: TGCAGTGCTAGAACCCCCCTCAGGGCTCGGGGTAAGACCCAGTACTTC; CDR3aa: CSARTPLRARGKTQYF
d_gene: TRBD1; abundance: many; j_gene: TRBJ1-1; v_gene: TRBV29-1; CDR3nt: TGCAGCGTTGATAGGGACAGGCTGAACACTGAAGCTTTCTTT; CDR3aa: CSVDRDRLNTEAFF
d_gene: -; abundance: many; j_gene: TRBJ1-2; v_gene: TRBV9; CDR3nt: TGTGCCAGCAGCGGCTTCTGGGGGGATGGCTACACCTTC; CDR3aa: CASSGFWGDGYTF
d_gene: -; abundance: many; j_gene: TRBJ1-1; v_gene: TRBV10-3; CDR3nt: TGTGCCATCAGTGAGAAAATAGCTGAAGCTTTCTTT; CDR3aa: CAISEKIAEAFF
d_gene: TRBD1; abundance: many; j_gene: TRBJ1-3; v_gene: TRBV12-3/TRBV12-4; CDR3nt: TGTGCCAGCAGCTGGACAGGGCACGTCTCTGGAAACACCATATATTTT; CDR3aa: CASSWTGHVSGNTIYF
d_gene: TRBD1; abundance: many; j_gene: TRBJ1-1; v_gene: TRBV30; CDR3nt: TGTGCCTGGGCCGGACAGGCGTACACTGAAGCTTTCTTT; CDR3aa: CAWAGQAYTEAFF
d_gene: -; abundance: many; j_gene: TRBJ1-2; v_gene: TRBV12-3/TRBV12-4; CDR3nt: TGTGCCAGCACTGTCCGCCGGGCCCGAATAGGCTATGGCTACACCTTC; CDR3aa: CASTVRRARIGYGYTF
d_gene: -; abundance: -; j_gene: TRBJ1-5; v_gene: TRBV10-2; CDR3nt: TGCGCCAGCATGGGAGGGGGGTCCGGCAATCAGCCCCAGCATTTT; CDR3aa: CASMGGGSGNQPQHF
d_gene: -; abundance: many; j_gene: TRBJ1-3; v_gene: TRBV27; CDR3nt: TGTGCCAGCAGTTTCTCCGGGAGCTCTGGAAACACCATATATTTT; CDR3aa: CASSFSGSSGNTIYF
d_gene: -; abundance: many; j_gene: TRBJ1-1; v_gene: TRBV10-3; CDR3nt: TGTGCCATCAGTGATTTATACACTGAAGCTTTCTTT; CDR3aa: CAISDLYTEAFF
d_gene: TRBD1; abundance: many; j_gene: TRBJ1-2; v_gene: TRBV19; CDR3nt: TGTGCCAGTAGTTCGGCTGGACAGGGGTATGGCTACACCTTC; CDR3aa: CASSSAGQGYGYTF
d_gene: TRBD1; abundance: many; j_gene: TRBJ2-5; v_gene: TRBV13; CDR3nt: TGTGCCAGCAGCTCGCGGACAGGGCTGGGCCAAGAGACCCAGTACTTC; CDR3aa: CASSSRTGLGQETQYF
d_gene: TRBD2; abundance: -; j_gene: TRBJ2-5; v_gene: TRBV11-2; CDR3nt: TGTGCCAGCAGCTTAGGTGTGACTAGCGGACCCCAAGAGACCCAGTACTTC; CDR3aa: CASSLGVTSGPQETQYF
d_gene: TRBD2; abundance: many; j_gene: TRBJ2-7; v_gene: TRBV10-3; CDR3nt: TGTGCCATCAGTGTCGGGGGGGGCAACTCCTACGAGCAGTACTTC; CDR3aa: CAISVGGGNSYEQYF
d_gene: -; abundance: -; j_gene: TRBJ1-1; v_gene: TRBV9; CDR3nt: TGTGCCAGCAGCGTCGACGGTATCACTGAAGCTTTCTTT; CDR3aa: CASSVDGITEAFF
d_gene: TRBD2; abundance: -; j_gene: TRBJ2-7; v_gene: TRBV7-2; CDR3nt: TGTGCCAGCAGCTTAGCGCAAACTAGCGGGAGCCCCTACGAGCAGTACTTC; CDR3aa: CASSLAQTSGSPYEQYF
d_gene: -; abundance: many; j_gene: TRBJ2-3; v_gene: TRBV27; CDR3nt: TGTGCCAGCAGTTTCCGTTGGGTAACAGATACGCAGTATTTT; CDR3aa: CASSFRWVTDTQYF
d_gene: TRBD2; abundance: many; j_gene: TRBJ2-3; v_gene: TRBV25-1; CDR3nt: TGTGCCAGCAGCCCTCTAGCGGGGACTAGCACAGATACGCAGTATTTT; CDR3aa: CASSPLAGTSTDTQYF